The entry below gives a single T cell receptor beta chain sequence along with its context. These data come from a study of cytomegalovirus exposure and HLA in healthy donors. Researchers ran the PCR with 60 Vbeta and 13 Jbeta primers. Assay used: immunoSEQ multiplex PCR; TCRdb lists only in-frame clones, some missing. Seen in this sample are approximately 52,000 clones; the ten most common clones hold approximately 8.9%. CDR3 length: 15 residues. Germline CDR1 is SGHTA and CDR2 is FQGNSA. Deletions cut 5 bases from V and 5 bases from J, with 15 bases between. V gene TRBV7-2 combines with J gene TRBJ1-4; a weak D match, TRBD1 (5 bases). The source material was PBMCs. This receptor was taken from a man over 45 in good health and CMV-seropositive. CDR3 protein: CASSLMLGPNEKLFF. The DNA of the CDR3 is TGTGCCAGCAGCCTTATGCTGGGGCCGAATGAAAAACTGTTTTTT.